A selection of T cell receptor beta chains follows, all from one sample in a study of blood T cells in healthy people across ages. TCRdb analysed the 5' RACE reads with MiXCR anew, one entry per CDR3 protein. The sample carries approximately 800,000 distinct CDR3 sequences, more than 25% recorded once. This same sample was also taken into another study, of T cells of mothers and their children.

The source material was blood. These receptors were taken from a boy between 10 and 17 years old in good health. Each CDR3 is given with its conserved first and last residue. A D gene is named only where the DNA matches it firmly. Clone size, where shown, is once, few, many, or a class for clones that have expanded.

TRBJ2-7	TRBV3-1	-	few	TGTGCCAGCAGCCAAACGGGGCCAGCCTTCTACGAGCAGTACTTC	CASSQTGPAFYEQYF
TRBJ2-5	TRBV3-1	TRBD2	-	TGTGCCAGCAGTCCGGGACGGGAGGGACCCCAGTACTTC	CASSPGREGPQYF
TRBJ2-5	TRBV9	-	few	TGTGCCAGCAGCACGACGGGACTCCTAGAGACCCAGTACTTC	CASSTTGLLETQYF
TRBJ2-7	TRBV2	TRBD2	-	TGTGCCAGCTCACCAATAGCGGGGGGGCCTCGGGGGTACGAGCAGTACTTC	CASSPIAGGPRGYEQYF
TRBJ2-6	TRBV29-1	-	-	TGCAGCGTCAACCCAGACAACTCTGGGGCCAACGTCCTGACTTTC	CSVNPDNSGANVLTF
TRBJ2-7	TRBV20-1	-	few	TGCAGTGCTAGCGAGGACAGAGCCCTCTACGAGCAGTACTTC	CSASEDRALYEQYF
TRBJ2-3	TRBV12-3/TRBV12-4	-	few	TGTGCCAGCAGTCCGATGCCGACAGGATCGGATACGCAGTATTTT	CASSPMPTGSDTQYF
TRBJ1-1	TRBV28	-	-	TGTGCCAGCACCGTGGGGGCTGCTGAAGCTTTCTTT	CASTVGAAEAFF
TRBJ2-2	TRBV28	-	-	TGTGCCAGCAGTGGAGCGGACACCAACGCCGGGGAGCTGTTTTTT	CASSGADTNAGELFF
TRBJ1-5	TRBV7-9	-	-	TGTGCCAGCAGCTCCCGAACAGCGGGCGATACGCAGCATTTT	CASSSRTAGDTQHF
TRBJ2-7	TRBV6-5	-	few	TGTGCCAGCACCCGAAACTGCGAGCAGTACTTC	CASTRNCEQYF
TRBJ2-7	TRBV4-1	-	once	TGCGCCAGCAGCTCAGCACAGGGACCCTACGAGCAGTACTTC	CASSSAQGPYEQYF
TRBJ2-5	TRBV6-5	-	-	TGTGCCAGCAGTTACTCGGGCAGCCTTGGGGAGACCCAGTACTTC	CASSYSGSLGETQYF
TRBJ2-5	TRBV10-3	TRBD2	-	TGTGCCATCAGTCCGACTAGCGGAGGGCCCCAAGAGACCCAGTACTTC	CAISPTSGGPQETQYF
TRBJ2-4	TRBV12-3/TRBV12-4	TRBD1	-	TGTGCCAGCAGTTTCGGGACAGAAGGAAACATTCAGTACTTC	CASSFGTEGNIQYF
TRBJ2-1	TRBV20-1	-	-	TGCAGTGCTAATCGGGGGGCCCACAATGAGCAGTTCTTC	CSANRGAHNEQFF
TRBJ2-1	TRBV11-2	TRBD2	-	TGTGCCAGCAGCTTTAGCGGGCTCTCCTACAATGAGCAGTTCTTC	CASSFSGLSYNEQFF
TRBJ1-1	TRBV20-1	-	few	TGCAGTGCTAGGCGGCTGCAGCTAAACACTGAAGCTTTCTTT	CSARRLQLNTEAFF
TRBJ2-7	TRBV5-1	-	-	TGCGCCAGCAGCTTGACAGCAATGACCTACGAGCAGTACTTC	CASSLTAMTYEQYF
TRBJ1-4	TRBV7-9	-	few	TGTGCCAGCAGCACCTACAGGGAACCAACTAATGAAAAACTGTTTTTT	CASSTYREPTNEKLFF